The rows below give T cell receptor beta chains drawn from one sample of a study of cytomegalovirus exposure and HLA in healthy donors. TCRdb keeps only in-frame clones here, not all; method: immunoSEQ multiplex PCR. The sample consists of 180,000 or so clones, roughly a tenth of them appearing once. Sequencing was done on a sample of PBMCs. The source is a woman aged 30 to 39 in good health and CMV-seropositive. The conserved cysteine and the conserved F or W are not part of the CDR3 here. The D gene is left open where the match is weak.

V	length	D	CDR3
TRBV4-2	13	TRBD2	ASSRTSGATYEQY
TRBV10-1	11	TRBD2	ASGAGGTDTQY
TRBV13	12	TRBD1	ASSSRTGNQPQH
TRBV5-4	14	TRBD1	ASSTRDRATPDTQY
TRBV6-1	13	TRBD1	ASSRDRTDNQPQH
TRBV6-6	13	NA	ASYSVRRINSPLH
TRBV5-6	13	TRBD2	ASSPGLELSNEQF
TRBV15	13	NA	ATSRGGLSTDTQY
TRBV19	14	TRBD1	ASSRSRGPGDTEAF
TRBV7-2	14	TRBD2	ASSLHGGGRYNEQF
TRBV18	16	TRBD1	ASSPDQFGDRDYQPQH
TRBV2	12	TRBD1	ASGGQGDNSPLH
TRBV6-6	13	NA	ASSYEAEGANVLT
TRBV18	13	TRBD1	ASSLDRGPGQPQH
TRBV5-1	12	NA	ASSLGQVYNEQF
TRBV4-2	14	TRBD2	ASSLLAGSEGGELF
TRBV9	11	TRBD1	ASSVGQGMSYT
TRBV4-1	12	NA	ASSREGSYQPQH
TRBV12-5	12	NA	ASGLGLHTDTQY
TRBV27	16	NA	ASSYAPVGRRGLHEQY
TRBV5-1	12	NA	ASSLDQGTDTQY
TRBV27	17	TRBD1	ASSKRQGVVNPGANVLT
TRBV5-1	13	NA	ASRALAALYNEQF
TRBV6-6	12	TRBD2	ASSLLASTDTQY
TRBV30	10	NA	AWSWRPDEQY